These 2 T cell receptor beta chains share one sample of origin, sequenced in a study of T cell repertoires in ileal Crohn's disease. The data were produced by immunoSEQ multiplex PCR, yet TCRdb's version contains in-frame clones alone and is incomplete. This table has 5,500 to 9,000 clones, under 75% appearing once. Input material: ileal tissue. These receptors were obtained from an adult with Crohn's disease.

The chain links TRBV15 to TRBJ2-2, with no clear D. The CDR3 totals 14 residues. The germline gives CDR1 LNHNV, CDR2 YYDKDF (reference sequence). V lost 1 base, J lost 3 bases, and 6 bases lay in between. The DNA for the CDR3 is TGTGCCACCAGCAGAGTGGCCTACACCGGGGAGCTGTTTTTT. Protein sequence: CATSRVAYTGELFF.

V is TRBV29-1 and J is TRBJ1-1; possibly TRBD1 for D (5 bases). The CDR3 has 14 residues. V gave up 2 bases and J gave up 10 bases, with 20 bases separating them. Germline CDR1 is SQVTM and CDR2 is ANQGSEA. CDR3 DNA sequence: TGCAGCGTTGAACCCCACGGCGGGGGGAGAAGAGCTTTCTTT. Translation gives CSVEPHGGGRRAFF.